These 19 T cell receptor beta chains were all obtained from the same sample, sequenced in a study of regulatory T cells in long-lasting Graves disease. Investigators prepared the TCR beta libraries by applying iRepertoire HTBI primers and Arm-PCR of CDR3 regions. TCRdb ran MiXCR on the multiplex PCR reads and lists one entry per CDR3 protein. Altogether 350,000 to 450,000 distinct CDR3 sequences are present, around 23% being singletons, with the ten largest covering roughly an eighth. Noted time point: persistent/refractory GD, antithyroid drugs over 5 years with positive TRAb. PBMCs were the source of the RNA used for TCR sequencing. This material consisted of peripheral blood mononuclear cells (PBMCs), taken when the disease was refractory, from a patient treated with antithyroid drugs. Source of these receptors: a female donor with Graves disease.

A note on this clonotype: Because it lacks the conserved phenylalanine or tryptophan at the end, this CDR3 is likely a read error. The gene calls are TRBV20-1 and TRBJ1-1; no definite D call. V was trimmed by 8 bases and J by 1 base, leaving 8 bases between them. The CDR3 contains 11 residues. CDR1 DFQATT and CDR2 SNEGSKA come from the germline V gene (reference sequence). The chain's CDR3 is CSTAGNTEAFS. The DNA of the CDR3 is TGCAGTACGGCGGGGAACACTGAAGCTTTCTCT.

CDR3 sequence: CASSFGDTTNYEQYF. The CDR3 bases are TGTGCCAGCAGCTTCGGGGACACGACTAACTACGAGCAGTACTTC. The gene calls are TRBV7-9 and TRBJ2-7, with D maybe TRBD1 (6 bases). The CDR3 is 15 amino acids. The V and J ends lost 3 bases and 3 bases respectively, with 15 bases between them. CDR1 is SEHNR and CDR2 is FQNEAQ in the germline V gene (reference sequence).

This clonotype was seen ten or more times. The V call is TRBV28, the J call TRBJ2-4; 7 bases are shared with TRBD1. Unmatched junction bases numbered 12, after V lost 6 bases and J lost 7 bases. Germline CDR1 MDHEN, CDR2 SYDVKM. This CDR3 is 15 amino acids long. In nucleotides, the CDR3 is TGTGCCAGCAGCCCGACAGGGATTAAGCGGAACATTCAGTACTTC. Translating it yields CASSPTGIKRNIQYF.

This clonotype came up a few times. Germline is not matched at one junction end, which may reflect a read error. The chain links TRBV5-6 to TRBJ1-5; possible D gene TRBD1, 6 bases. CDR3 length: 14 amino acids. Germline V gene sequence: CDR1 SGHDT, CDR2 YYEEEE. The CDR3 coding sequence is TGTGCCAGCAGATTGGGGGCAGGAAATCAGCCCCAGCATTTT. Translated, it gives CASRLGAGNQPQHF.

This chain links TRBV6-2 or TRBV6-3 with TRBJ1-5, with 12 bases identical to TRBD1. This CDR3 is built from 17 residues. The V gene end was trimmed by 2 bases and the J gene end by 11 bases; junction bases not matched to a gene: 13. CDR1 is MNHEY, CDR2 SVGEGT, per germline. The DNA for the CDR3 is TGTGCCAGCAGTTACACTCTCCCGGGACAGGGGGCAAAGACCCAGCATTTT. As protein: CASSYTLPGQGAKTQHF.

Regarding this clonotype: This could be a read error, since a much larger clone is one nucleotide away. The CDR3 nucleotides read TGTGCCAGCAGTTACGAATACGGGAACAATCAGCCCCAGCATTTT. This gives the protein CASSYEYGNNQPQHF. The chain has TRBV6-2 or TRBV6-3 and TRBJ1-5; D is uncertain. Germline CDR1 reads MNHEY; CDR2 reads SVGEGT. The V end lost 2 bases, the J end lost 3 bases, and 11 bases lay between the germline ends. The CDR3 is made up of 15 amino acids.

This chain's CDR3 is CASSLPATGELFF. For the CDR3, the DNA is TGTGCCAGCAGCCTACCGGCCACCGGGGAGCTGTTTTTT. The chain has TRBV7-3 and TRBJ2-2; D uncertain. V dropped 5 bases and J dropped 4 bases, with 8 bases sitting between them. Germline V gene data show CDR1 as SGHTA and CDR2 as FQGTGA. This CDR3 has 13 residues.

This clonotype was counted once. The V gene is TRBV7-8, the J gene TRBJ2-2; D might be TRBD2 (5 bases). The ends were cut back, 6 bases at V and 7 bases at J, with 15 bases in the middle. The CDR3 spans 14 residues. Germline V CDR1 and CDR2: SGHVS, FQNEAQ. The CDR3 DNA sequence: TGTGCCAGCAGGCAACTAGGCGTCGGCGGGGAGCTGTTTTTT. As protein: CASRQLGVGGELFF.

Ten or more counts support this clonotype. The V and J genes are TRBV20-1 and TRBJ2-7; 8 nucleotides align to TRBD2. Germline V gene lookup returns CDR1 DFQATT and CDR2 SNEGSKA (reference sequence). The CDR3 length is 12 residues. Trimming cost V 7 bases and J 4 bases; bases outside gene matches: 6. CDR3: CSVAGRIYEQYF. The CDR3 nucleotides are TGCAGTGTAGCGGGAAGGATATACGAGCAGTACTTC.

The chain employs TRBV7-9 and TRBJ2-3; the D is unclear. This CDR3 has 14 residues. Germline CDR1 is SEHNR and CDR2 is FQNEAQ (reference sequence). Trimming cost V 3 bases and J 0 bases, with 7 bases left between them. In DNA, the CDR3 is TGTGCCAGCAGCTTGTATACTAGCACAGATACGCAGTATTTT. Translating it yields CASSLYTSTDTQYF.

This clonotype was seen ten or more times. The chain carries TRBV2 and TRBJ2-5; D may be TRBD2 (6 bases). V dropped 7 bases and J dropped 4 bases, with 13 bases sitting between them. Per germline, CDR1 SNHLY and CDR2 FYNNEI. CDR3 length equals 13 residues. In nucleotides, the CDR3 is TGTGCCAGCATCGGCGGAGGGCTAGAGACCCAGTACTTC. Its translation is CASIGGGLETQYF.

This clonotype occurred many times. CDR3 amino acids: CASSPVGYYEQYF. In nucleotides, the CDR3 is TGTGCCAGCAGCCCCGTCGGCTACTACGAGCAGTACTTC. This chain uses TRBV6-1 with TRBJ2-7; D ambiguous. CDR3 length: 13 residues. Between the trimmed V and J ends, which lost 6 bases and 3 bases, there was a span of 12 bases. Germline V lookup: CDR1 MNHNS, CDR2 SASEGT.

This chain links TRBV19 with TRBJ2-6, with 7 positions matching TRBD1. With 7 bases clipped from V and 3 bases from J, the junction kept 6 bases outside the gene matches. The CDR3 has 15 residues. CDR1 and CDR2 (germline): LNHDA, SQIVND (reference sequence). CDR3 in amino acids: CASKETGFGANVLTF. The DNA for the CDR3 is TGTGCCAGTAAAGAGACAGGGTTTGGGGCCAACGTCCTGACTTTC.

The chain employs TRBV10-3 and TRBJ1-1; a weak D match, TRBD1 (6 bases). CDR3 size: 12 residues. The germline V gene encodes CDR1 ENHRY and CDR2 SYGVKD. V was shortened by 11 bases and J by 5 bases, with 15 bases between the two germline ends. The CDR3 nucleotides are TGTGCCCTCCGGGACACCGGGACTGAAGCTTTCTTT. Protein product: CALRDTGTEAFF.

Written as DNA, the CDR3 is TGCAGTGCTAGTTCTAGCGGGACCCCCTCCTACGAGCAGTACTTC. It translates to CSASSSGTPSYEQYF. The genes are TRBV20-1 and TRBJ2-7; 9 bases agree with TRBD2. CDR3 length: 15 amino acids. Germline values: CDR1 DFQATT, CDR2 SNEGSKA (reference sequence). After removal of 3 bases from V and 0 bases from J, the junction contained 6 bases not matched to a gene.

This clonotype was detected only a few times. Written as DNA, the CDR3 is TGTGCCTGGAGTTACCAGGGATACGAGCAGTACTTC. It codes for CAWSYQGYEQYF. The chain couples TRBV30 to TRBJ2-7, with a possible D match to TRBD1 (5 bases). V was pared by 2 bases and J by 4 bases, with 9 bases between. The CDR3 contains 12 residues. Per germline, CDR1 GTSNPN and CDR2 SVGIG (reference sequence).

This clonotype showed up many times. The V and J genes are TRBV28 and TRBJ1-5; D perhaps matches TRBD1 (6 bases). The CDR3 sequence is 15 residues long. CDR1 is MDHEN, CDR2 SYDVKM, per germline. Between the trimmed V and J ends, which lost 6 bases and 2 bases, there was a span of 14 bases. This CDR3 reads CASRPYRVGNQPQHF. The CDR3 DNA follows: TGTGCCAGCAGGCCATACAGGGTAGGCAATCAGCCCCAGCATTTT.

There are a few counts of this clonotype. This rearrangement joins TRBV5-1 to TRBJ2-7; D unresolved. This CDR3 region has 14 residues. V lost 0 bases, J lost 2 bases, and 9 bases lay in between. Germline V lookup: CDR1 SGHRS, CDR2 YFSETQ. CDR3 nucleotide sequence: TGCGCCAGCAGCTTGGTTCTGGGCCCCTACGAGCAGTACTTC. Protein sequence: CASSLVLGPYEQYF. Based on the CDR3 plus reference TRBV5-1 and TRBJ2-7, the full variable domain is KAGVTQTPRYLIKTRGQQVTLSCSPISGHRSVSWYQQTPGQGLQFLFEYFSETQRNKGNFPGRFSGRQFSNSRSEMNVSTLELGDSALYLCASSLVLGPYEQYFGPGTRLTVT.

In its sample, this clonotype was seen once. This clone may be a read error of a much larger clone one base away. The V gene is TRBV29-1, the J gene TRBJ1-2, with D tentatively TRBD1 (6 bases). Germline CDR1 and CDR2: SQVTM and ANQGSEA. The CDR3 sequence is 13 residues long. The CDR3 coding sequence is TGCAGCGTTGAGTCAGGGGACAACTGTGGCTACACCTTC. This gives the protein CSVESGDNCGYTF. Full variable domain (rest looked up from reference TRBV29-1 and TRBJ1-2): SAVISQKPSRDICQRGTSLTIQCQVDSQVTMMFWYRQQPGQSLTLIATANQGSEATYESGFVIDKFPISRPNLTFSTLTVSNMSPEDSSIYLCSVESGDNCGYTFGSGTRLTVV.